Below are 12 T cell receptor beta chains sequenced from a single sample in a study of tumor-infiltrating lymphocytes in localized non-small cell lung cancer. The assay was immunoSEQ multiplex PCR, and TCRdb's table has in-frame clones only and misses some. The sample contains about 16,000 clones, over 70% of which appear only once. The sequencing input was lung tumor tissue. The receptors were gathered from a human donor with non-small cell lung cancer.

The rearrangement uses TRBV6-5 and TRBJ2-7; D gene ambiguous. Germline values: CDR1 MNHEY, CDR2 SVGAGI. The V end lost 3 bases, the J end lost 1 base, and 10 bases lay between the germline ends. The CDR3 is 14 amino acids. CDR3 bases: TGTGCCAGCAGTTATCTGACTGGGTCCTACGAGCAGTACTTC. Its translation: CASSYLTGSYEQYF.

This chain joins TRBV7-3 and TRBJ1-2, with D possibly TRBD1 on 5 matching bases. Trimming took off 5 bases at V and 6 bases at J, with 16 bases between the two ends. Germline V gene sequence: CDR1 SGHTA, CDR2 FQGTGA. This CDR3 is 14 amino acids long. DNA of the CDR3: TGTGCCAGCAGCCCGGGAGGGGTAACCGATGGCTACACCTTC. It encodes CASSPGGVTDGYTF.

CDR3 in DNA: TGTGCCAGCAGTTACACAACAGGTCGGACTGAAGCTTTCTTT. Translation gives CASSYTTGRTEAFF. The J gene is TRBJ1-1, the V gene TRBV6-5; a weak D match, TRBD1 (5 bases). Germline-derived CDR1 and CDR2 are MNHEY and SVGAGI. The CDR3 is 14 amino acids. V dropped 2 bases and J dropped 5 bases, with 12 bases sitting between them.

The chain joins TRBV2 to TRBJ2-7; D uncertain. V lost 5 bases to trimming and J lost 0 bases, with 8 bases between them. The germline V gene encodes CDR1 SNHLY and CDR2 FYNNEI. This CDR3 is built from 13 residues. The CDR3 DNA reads TGTGCCAGCAGTCTCGCGTACTCCTACGAGCAGTACTTC. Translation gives CASSLAYSYEQYF.

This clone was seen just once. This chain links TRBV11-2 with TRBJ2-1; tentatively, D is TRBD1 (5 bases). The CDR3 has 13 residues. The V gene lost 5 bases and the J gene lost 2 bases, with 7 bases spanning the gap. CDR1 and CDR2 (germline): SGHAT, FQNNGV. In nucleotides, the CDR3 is TGTGCCAGCAGCCCAGGGACCTACAATGAGCAGTTCTTC. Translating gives CASSPGTYNEQFF.

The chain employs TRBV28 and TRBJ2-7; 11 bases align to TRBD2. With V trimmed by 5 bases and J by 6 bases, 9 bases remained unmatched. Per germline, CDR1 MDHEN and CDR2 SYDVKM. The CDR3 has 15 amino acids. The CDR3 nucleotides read TGTGCCAGCAGTGTTACTAGCGGGAGTCTTAGCGAGCAGTACTTC. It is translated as CASSVTSGSLSEQYF. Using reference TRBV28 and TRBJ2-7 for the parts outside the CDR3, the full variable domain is DVKVTQSSRYLVKRTGEKVFLECVQDMDHENMFWYRQDPGLGLRLIYFSYDVKMKEKGDIPEGYSVSREKKERFSLILESASTNQTSMYLCASSVTSGSLSEQYFGPGTRLTVT.

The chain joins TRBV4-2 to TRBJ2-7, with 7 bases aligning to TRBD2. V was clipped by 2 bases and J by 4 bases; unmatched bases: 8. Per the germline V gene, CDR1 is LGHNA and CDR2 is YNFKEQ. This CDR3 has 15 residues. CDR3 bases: TGTGCCAGCAGCCAACTGGGAGCGGGGTGGTACGAGCAGTACTTC. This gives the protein CASSQLGAGWYEQYF.

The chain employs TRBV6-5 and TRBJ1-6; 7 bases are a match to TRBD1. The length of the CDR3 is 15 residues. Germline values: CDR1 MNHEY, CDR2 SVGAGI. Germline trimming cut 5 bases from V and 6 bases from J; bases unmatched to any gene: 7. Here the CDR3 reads CASSPTGTGNSPLHF. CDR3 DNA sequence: TGTGCCAGCAGTCCGACAGGGACTGGTAATTCACCCCTCCACTTT.

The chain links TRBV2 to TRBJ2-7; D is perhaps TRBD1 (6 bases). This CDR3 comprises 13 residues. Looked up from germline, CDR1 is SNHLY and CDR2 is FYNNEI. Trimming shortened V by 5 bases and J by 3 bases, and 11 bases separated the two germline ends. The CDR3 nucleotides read TGTGCCAGCAGTTACAGGGTAGACTACGAGCAGTACTTC. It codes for CASSYRVDYEQYF.

The CDR3 DNA sequence: TGTGCCAGCACCCGGGACAGGCTCCTTGGAGCTTTCTTT. Residues: CASTRDRLLGAFF. The chain carries TRBV7-2 and TRBJ1-1, with 8 bases matching TRBD1. After removal of 7 bases from V and 10 bases from J, the junction contained 11 bases not matched to a gene. This CDR3 is built from 13 residues. Germline lookup yields CDR1 SGHTA and CDR2 FQGNSA.

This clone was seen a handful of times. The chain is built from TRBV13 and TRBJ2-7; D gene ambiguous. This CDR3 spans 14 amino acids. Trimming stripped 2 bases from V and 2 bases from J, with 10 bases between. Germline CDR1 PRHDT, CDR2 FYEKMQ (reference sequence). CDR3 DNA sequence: TGTGCCAGCAGCTTATCCCCTGGGGCCTACGAGCAGTACTTC. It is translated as CASSLSPGAYEQYF. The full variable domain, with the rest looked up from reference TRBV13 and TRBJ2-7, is AAGVIQSPRHLIKEKRETATLKCYPIPRHDTVYWYQQGPGQDPQFLISFYEKMQSDKGSIPDRFSAQQFSDYHSELNMSSLELGDSALYFCASSLSPGAYEQYFGPGTRLTVT.

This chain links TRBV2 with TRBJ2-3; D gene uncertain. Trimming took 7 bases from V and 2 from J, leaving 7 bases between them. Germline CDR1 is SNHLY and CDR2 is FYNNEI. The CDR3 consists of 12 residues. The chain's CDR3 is CASNVDTDTQYF. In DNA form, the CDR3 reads TGTGCCAGCAACGTAGACACAGATACGCAGTATTTT. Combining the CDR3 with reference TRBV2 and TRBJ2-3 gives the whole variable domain EPEVTQTPSHQVTQMGQEVILRCVPISNHLYFYWYRQILGQKVEFLVSFYNNEISEKSEIFDDQFSVERPDGSNFTLKIRSTKLEDSAMYFCASNVDTDTQYFGPGTRLTVL.